The entry below describes one T cell receptor beta chain. What it recognizes is unknown. Unmatched junction bases numbered 7, after V lost 5 bases and J lost 6 bases. CDR3 size: 13 residues. Germline loops: CDR1 LNHDA, CDR2 SQIVND (reference sequence). The sample belongs to a study of CD8+ T cells in alopecia areata. Notes on the study in general: Scalp repertoires also include resident alphabeta T cells from normal skin. TCRs were shared less clearly across patients than in mice, possibly for HLA-related reasons.

RNA, once extracted, was reverse transcribed into cDNA for use as the sequencing template. TCRdb's copy holds only in-frame clones and misses some; the assay was immunoSEQ multiplex PCR. The data hold around 190,000 clones, with about 61% observed a single time. V gene TRBV19 combines with J gene TRBJ2-7; 7 bases are a match to TRBD2. The sequenced sample consisted of CD8+ T cells sorted from blood. This receptor was identified in a human donor in good health. CDR3 sequence (DNA): TGTGCCAGTAGTCCCTGGGACTACTCCGAGCAGTACTTC. Its protein is CASSPWDYSEQYF.